Described below is a single TCR beta chain sequence and its context. The specificity of this receptor is unknown. Base qualities are not at hand, and no much larger clone is one base apart. These data belong to a study of blood T cell repertoires in COVID-19 (TCRdb year 2020). About the study as a whole: Samples covering the acute and convalescent phases of COVID-19 were provided by collaborators in the United States, Italy and Spain. The dataset comprised deeply sampled blood TCRbeta repertoires from subjects exposed to, actively infected with, or recovered from COVID-19. The material from the prospective study consisted of cDNA or gDNA derived from T cells, B-cell-depleted T cells, or PBMCs. Sample metadata almost always included a de-identified subject ID, COVID-19 status, age in years and sex. The repertoires were released in a freely available public database meant as a resource for research on the immune response to SARS-CoV-2. Samples were obtained from the ongoing ImmuneRACE study (first 160 participants) and from over 1,000 subjects provided by 6 global collaborators. Where available, HLA class I and class II types were obtained from metadata supplied by the sample provider rather than from assay-based typing. General study outcomes and caveats: How much clinical and demographic metadata was included differed by source and by participant, and the metadata was provided uncurated.

The collaborating institutions used their own protocols to collect whole blood in K2EDTA tubes. For TCRbeta analysis, collaborators shipped samples as frozen whole blood, isolated PBMCs, or DNA extracted from either of those sample types. TCRbeta CDR3 regions were amplified from genomic DNA using the immunoSEQ Assay, a bias-controlled multiplex PCR. As for the original processing: Nucleated cell counts per sample were estimated from amplification of reference gene primers within the assay. Sequence reads were collapsed and filtered to measure the absolute abundance of every unique TCRbeta CDR3 rearrangement. For each sample, productive Simpson clonality was calculated by taking the square root of Simpson's diversity index across productive rearrangements. TCRdb provides this immuneACCESS table in a form limited to in-frame rearrangements. Some clones are lacking; in checked studies, under half of them reflect an unresolved V gene, and why the rest are absent is not known. V and J calls and clone size follow that table, whereas D and trimming were derived from the DNA. For this sample the table gives about 130,000 clones, of which roughly 90% were detected only once. The top ten clonotypes cover approximately 3.7% of the sample.

Trimming takes 6 bases from V and 4 bases from J, and the germline ends sit 15 bases apart. Taken from cysteine to phenylalanine, the CDR3 has 13 residues. The entry retains the CDR3 DNA only, 39 bases that are in frame from base 1. CDR1 and CDR2 are drawn from the germline V gene: SQVTM, ANQGSEA. This sequence originates from a man in his fifties with active COVID-19. Sample: peripheral blood. Recombination joined TRBV29-1 with TRBJ1-1; TRBD1 could be the D gene, as 6 bases match. This receptor carries the CDR3 CSVRRGGGTEAFF. The nucleotides read TGCAGCGTCCGGAGGGGAGGGGGCACTGAAGCTTTCTTT.